Below are 24 T cell receptor beta chains sequenced from a single sample in a study of T cells in Graves' hyperthyroidism and ophthalmopathy. From RNA transcripts, TCR beta CDR3 regions were amplified. An initial round of RT-PCR targeting the TCR CDR3 relied on the HTBI primer set. TCRdb re-derived calls from the multiplex PCR reads in MiXCR, one entry per CDR3 protein. The sample yields about 520,000 distinct CDR3 sequences, approximately 24% seen once. The specimen was blood. Receptors originate from a woman under 40 with Graves' ophthalmopathy.

Ten or more counts support this clonotype. V usage is TRBV6-1 and J usage is TRBJ2-4; D is ambiguous. The V end was cut by 6 bases, the J end by 9 bases, with 18 bases between. CDR1 and CDR2 (germline): MNHNS, SASEGT. This CDR3 is built from 14 residues. The CDR3 sequence is CASRKTSGLVIQYF. The CDR3 DNA is TGTGCCAGCAGGAAAACCTCAGGTCTAGTCATTCAGTACTTC.

This clonotype was observed at least ten times. J is TRBJ2-7 and V is TRBV28, with D tentatively TRBD1 (6 bases). CDR1 and CDR2 (germline): MDHEN, SYDVKM. V was clipped by 3 bases and J by 4 bases, with 19 bases between them. The CDR3 has 16 residues. CDR3 loop: CASSFIAGQFLYEQYF. CDR3 coding DNA: TGTGCCAGCAGTTTTATAGCTGGACAGTTTCTATACGAGCAGTACTTC.

As to this clonotype: This clone may be a read error of a much larger clone one base away. Because it lacks the conserved phenylalanine or tryptophan at the end, this CDR3 is likely a read error. The chain combines TRBV28 with TRBJ1-2; D is possibly TRBD1 (6 bases). Between the trimmed V and J ends, which lost 5 bases and 4 bases, there was a span of 14 bases. CDR1 and CDR2 from the germline V gene are MDHEN and SYDVKM. This CDR3 region has 14 residues. The CDR3 spells CASSPLGGAYGYTC. In DNA, the CDR3 is TGTGCCAGCAGTCCTCTCGGGGGCGCCTATGGCTACACCTGC.

Many counts were recorded for this clonotype. The chain carries TRBV30 and TRBJ2-7, with D possibly matching TRBD2 (7 bases). The CDR3 spans 18 residues. V was trimmed by 5 bases and J by 3 bases, leaving 29 bases between them. Per the germline V gene, CDR1 is GTSNPN and CDR2 is SVGIG (reference sequence). The CDR3, as DNA: TGTGCCTGGGCCCCCCTTGGGCGGACACTGGGAGGGGGCTACGAGCAGTACTTC. Protein sequence: CAWAPLGRTLGGGYEQYF.

The genes are TRBV12-3 or TRBV12-4 and TRBJ1-1; possible D gene TRBD1, 5 bases. The ends were cut back, 3 bases at V and 4 bases at J, with 9 bases in the middle. The CDR3 consists of 13 residues. The CDR3 DNA is TGTGCCAGCAGTTTTCGTGGGGGCACTGAAGCTTTCTTT. It yields the protein CASSFRGGTEAFF.

This clonotype has a count of ten or more. The chain carries TRBV4-1 and TRBJ2-6; D is uncertain. The CDR3 runs to 14 residues. The germline V gene encodes CDR1 MGHRA and CDR2 YSYEKL. V lost 3 bases, J lost 0 bases, and 3 bases lay in between. The CDR3 DNA reads TGCGCCAGCAGCCAGCCCTCTGGGGCCAACGTCCTGACTTTC. Its translation is CASSQPSGANVLTF.

The chain links TRBV6-1 to TRBJ2-2; TRBD1 aligns across 8 bases. This CDR3 has 14 residues. V dropped 6 bases and J dropped 6; count of bases not matched to a gene: 6. CDR1 and CDR2 from the germline V gene are MNHNS and SASEGT. The CDR3 coding sequence is TGTGCCAGCAGAGGACAGGGTTGGCCCGGGGAGCTGTTTTTT. Protein sequence: CASRGQGWPGELFF.

V is TRBV27 and J is TRBJ1-2; D gene ambiguous. Trimming removed 10 bases from V and 0 bases from J, with 15 bases in between. CDR3 length: 14 residues. Per the germline V gene, CDR1 is MNHEY and CDR2 is SMNVEV (reference sequence). In DNA, the CDR3 is TGTGCCAATCGGGGTGCACCCTCTAACTATGGCTACACCTTC. Translation: CANRGAPSNYGYTF.

This clonotype was picked up a small number of times. This chain links TRBV6-1 with TRBJ1-5; maybe TRBD1 (6 bases). The length of the CDR3 is 16 residues. The germline V gene has CDR1 MNHNS and CDR2 SASEGT. Trimming left V 3 bases short and J 2 bases short, with 14 bases between. The CDR3 is CASSEAGVWGNQPQHF. CDR3 DNA: TGTGCCAGCAGTGAGGCAGGGGTGTGGGGCAATCAGCCCCAGCATTTT.

In this sample, this clonotype turned up many times. The rearrangement uses TRBV12-3 or TRBV12-4 and TRBJ1-2; D is ambiguous. This CDR3 spans 12 amino acids. V was shortened by 1 base and J by 2 bases, with 2 bases between the two germline ends. The CDR3: CASSLENYGYTF. For the CDR3, the DNA is TGTGCCAGCAGTTTAGAGAACTATGGCTACACCTTC.

This chain uses TRBV28 with TRBJ2-7, with TRBD2 matching over 14 bases. With 5 bases clipped from V and 6 bases from J, the junction kept 12 bases outside the gene matches. This CDR3 spans 17 amino acids. CDR1 is MDHEN and CDR2 is SYDVKM in the germline V gene. The DNA of the CDR3 is TGTGCCAGCAGTAAGACTAGCGGGAGGGTTATCCGGCGCGAGCAGTACTTC. Protein: CASSKTSGRVIRREQYF.

This clonotype has only a few counts. V is TRBV19 and J is TRBJ1-5; D is undetermined. The CDR3 spans 15 residues. V lost 7 bases and J lost 2, with 15 bases in between. Germline-derived CDR1 and CDR2 are LNHDA and SQIVND (reference sequence). Here the CDR3 reads CASTTRELGNQPQHF. The CDR3 region has the DNA TGTGCCAGTACCACGAGGGAATTGGGCAATCAGCCCCAGCATTTT.

This clonotype showed up many times. The genes are TRBV4-3 and TRBJ2-7, with 8 bases that match TRBD1. Per germline, CDR1 LGHNA and CDR2 YSLEER. The CDR3 totals 16 residues. V dropped 3 bases and J dropped 4; count of bases not matched to a gene: 11. The CDR3 here is CASSHAGQGHFYEQYF. CDR3 bases: TGCGCCAGCAGCCATGCTGGACAGGGACACTTTTACGAGCAGTACTTC.

This clonotype was observed once. The chain is built from TRBV12-3 or TRBV12-4 and TRBJ2-2; D call uncertain. Trimming removed 2 bases from V and 8 bases from J, with 9 bases in between. There are 13 residues in the CDR3. Here the CDR3 DNA reads TGTGCCAGCAGTTTAAGCGTGAGAGGGGAGCTGTTTTTT. Amino acid sequence: CASSLSVRGELFF.

About this clonotype: This clone may be a read error of a much larger clone one base away. CDR3 DNA sequence: TGTGTCAGCAGCCCCCGGGACATGTTCCTCGAGCAGTACTTC. This sequence encodes CVSSPRDMFLEQYF. The V call is TRBV7-9, the J call TRBJ2-7; TRBD1 is a possible D gene (6 bases). The CDR3 contains 14 residues. Germline-derived CDR1 and CDR2 are SEHNR and FQNEAQ (reference sequence).

The chain carries TRBV7-2 and TRBJ2-5; TRBD1 might be the D (5 bases). Germline CDR1 is SGHTA and CDR2 is FQGNSA. V lost 3 bases to trimming and J lost 3 bases, with 11 bases between them. The CDR3 is made up of 14 amino acids. Here the CDR3 DNA reads TGTGCCAGCAGCTTTCAGGGCGTCGAAGAGACCCAGTACTTC. Residues: CASSFQGVEETQYF. The full variable domain, in which reference TRBV7-2 and TRBJ2-5 provide the parts outside the CDR3, is GAGVSQSPSNKVTEKGKDVELRCDPISGHTALYWYRQSLGQGLEFLIYFQGNSAPDKSGLPSDRFSAERTGGSVSTLTIQRTQQEDSAVYLCASSFQGVEETQYFGPGTRLLVL.

The J gene is TRBJ2-2, the V gene TRBV11-2; 7 bases are shared with TRBD1. Germline CDR1 reads SGHAT; CDR2 reads FQNNGV. There are 17 residues in the CDR3. Trimming at V came to 1 base and at J to 0 bases, leaving 5 bases not matched to a gene. DNA of the CDR3: TGTGCCAGCAGCTTAGGAGGGGGCAGAACGAACACCGGGGAGCTGTTTTTT. It translates to CASSLGGGRTNTGELFF.

This clonotype was counted a few times. The J gene is TRBJ2-5, the V gene TRBV25-1, with D possibly TRBD1 on 6 matching bases. Trimming removed 6 bases at V and 5 bases at J, with 13 bases between. The length of the CDR3 is 13 residues. From germline, CDR1 is MGHDK and CDR2 SYGVNS. The CDR3 is CASRDAGVETQYF. The CDR3, as DNA: TGTGCCAGCAGGGACGCAGGGGTGGAGACCCAGTACTTC.

V gene TRBV28 combines with J gene TRBJ2-7; 9 bases align to TRBD1. CDR3 length: 15 residues. Trimming took 4 bases from V and 2 from J; bases not matched to a gene: 6. In germline, CDR1 is MDHEN, CDR2 SYDVKM. The CDR3 DNA sequence: TGTGCCAGCAGTTCCGGGGACAGGGTGGCCTACGAGCAGTACTTC. It specifies CASSSGDRVAYEQYF.

The chain joins TRBV7-9 to TRBJ1-1; the D is unclear. The V end was cut by 5 bases, the J end by 4 bases, with 11 bases between. Germline V gene sequence: CDR1 SEHNR, CDR2 FQNEAQ (reference sequence). The CDR3 is 13 amino acids. CDR3 in amino acids: CASSTDLTTEAFF. The CDR3 coding sequence is TGTGCCAGCAGCACGGACCTTACCACTGAAGCTTTCTTT.

This clonotype was detected many times. This chain uses TRBV27 with TRBJ2-7, with D possibly matching TRBD1 (7 bases). V was pared by 5 bases and J by 2 bases, with 13 bases between. The CDR3 length is 14 residues. CDR1 and CDR2 from the germline V gene are MNHEY and SMNVEV (reference sequence). CDR3 region: CASSTRGEAYEQYF. CDR3 in DNA: TGTGCCAGCAGTACCAGGGGGGAAGCCTACGAGCAGTACTTC.

This clonotype was recorded many times. The chain employs TRBV4-1 and TRBJ2-5, with a tentative D call TRBD2 (7 bases). V was trimmed by 6 bases and J by 6 bases, leaving 11 bases between them. The CDR3 has 12 amino acids. Germline loops: CDR1 MGHRA, CDR2 YSYEKL. CDR3 nucleotide sequence: TGCGCCAGCAGGGGGGGGGCTCAGACCCAGTACTTC. This translates into CASRGGAQTQYF.

The chain uses TRBV19 and TRBJ1-5; 7 bases map to TRBD1. Losses at the gene ends were 5 bases for V and 0 bases for J; bases not matched to a gene: 10. CDR3 length: 17 residues. Germline CDR1 and CDR2: LNHDA and SQIVND (reference sequence). The CDR3 bases are TGTGCCAGTAGTGGACGGGGACAGCTGTATAGCAATCAGCCCCAGCATTTT. This codes for CASSGRGQLYSNQPQHF.

This clonotype was found many times. V is TRBV30 and J is TRBJ1-1, with 7 bases matching TRBD1. Germline V lookup: CDR1 GTSNPN, CDR2 SVGIG (reference sequence). The CDR3 runs 14 residues. With V trimmed by 5 bases and J by 1 base, 7 bases remained unmatched. The CDR3 loop is CAWGTANTNTEAFF. CDR3 DNA sequence: TGTGCCTGGGGGACAGCAAACACGAACACTGAAGCTTTCTTT.